One sample yielded the 30 T cell receptor beta chains listed below, sequenced in a study of blood T cell repertoires in COVID-19. Only in-frame clones appear in the TCRdb table, and some are missing; sequencing was by immunoSEQ multiplex PCR. The sample shows roughly 290,000 clones, about 82% of them seen only once. Sequencing was carried out using peripheral blood. The origin of the receptors is a woman aged 50 to 60 with active or convalescent COVID-19.

This clone has more than one count but fewer than ten. The chain uses TRBV5-1 and TRBJ1-2, with 8 positions matching TRBD1. From germline, CDR1 is SGHRS and CDR2 YFSETQ. There are 15 residues in the CDR3. Trimming at V came to 4 bases and at J to 8 bases, leaving 13 bases not matched to a gene. CDR3 residues: CASSEGTGGLEGYTF. The CDR3 DNA reads as TGCGCCAGCAGCGAAGGGACAGGAGGTCTAGAGGGCTACACCTTC.

The chain is built from TRBV3-1 (or the pseudogene TRBV3-2) and TRBJ2-5; D perhaps matches TRBD2 (6 bases). Trimming shortened V by 0 bases and J by 5 bases, and 10 bases separated the two germline ends. Germline V gene lookup returns CDR1 LGHDT and CDR2 YNNKEL (reference sequence). The CDR3 loop spans 14 amino acids. CDR3 sequence (DNA): TGTGCCAGCAGCCAAGAGGCTGGGGGGGAGACCCAGTACTTC. Amino acid sequence: CASSQEAGGETQYF.

The chain recombines TRBV2 with TRBJ2-6; TRBD1 agrees at 7 bases. V lost 6 bases to trimming and J lost 2 bases; unmatched junction nucleotides: 16. This CDR3 comprises 19 residues. Germline loops: CDR1 SNHLY, CDR2 FYNNEI. CDR3 nucleotides: TGTGCCAGCAGACCCCCACGACAGGGCCGAGCTGCTGGGGCCAACGTCCTGACTTTC. This encodes CASRPPRQGRAAGANVLTF.

This clone was counted a single time. The rearrangement uses TRBV29-1 and TRBJ1-2; a possible D gene is TRBD1 (5 bases). CDR1 is SQVTM, CDR2 ANQGSEA, per germline. V shed 1 base and J shed 8 bases, with 23 bases lying between them. This CDR3 region has 16 residues. The CDR3 protein is CSVEVQSRARGGGYTF. The CDR3 DNA follows: TGCAGCGTTGAAGTCCAATCAAGGGCGCGGGGCGGCGGCTACACCTTC.

The chain is built from TRBV5-4 and TRBJ1-4; D gene unclear. The CDR3 has 12 amino acids. The germline CDR1 and CDR2 sequences are SGHNT and YYREEE (reference sequence). V lost 0 bases and J lost 7, with 4 bases in between. The chain's CDR3 is CASSLAGEKLFF. The CDR3 DNA reads TGTGCCAGCAGCTTGGCGGGTGAAAAACTGTTTTTT.

This clone was detected only once. The V gene is TRBV5-1, the J gene TRBJ2-1, with TRBD2 matching 11 bases. V lost 3 bases, J lost 6 bases, and 11 bases stayed unmatched. CDR1 and CDR2 from the germline V gene are SGHRS and YFSETQ. This CDR3 has 17 amino acids. The CDR3 coding sequence is TGCGCCAGCAGCTCCCACGCCGGGACTAGCGGAACCAATGAGCAGTTCTTC. It encodes CASSSHAGTSGTNEQFF.

J is TRBJ1-5 and V is TRBV6-4; possibly TRBD1 for D (5 bases). This CDR3 contains 16 residues. CDR1 and CDR2 from the germline V gene are MRHNA and SNTAGT. The V end was cut by 7 bases, the J end by 0 bases, with 16 bases between. The CDR3 region has the DNA TGTGCCAGCACCGGCCTGTTGGACAATAGCAATCAGCCCCAGCATTTT. This codes for CASTGLLDNSNQPQHF.

This clone appeared many times. The chain recombines TRBV4-1 with TRBJ2-1; D gene unclear. This CDR3 has 14 amino acids. The germline V and J ends were trimmed by 3 bases and 3 bases, with 9 bases remaining between them. Germline V gene sequence: CDR1 MGHRA, CDR2 YSYEKL. CDR3 nucleotides: TGCGCCAGCAGCCAGATGGAGCGCTACAATGAGCAGTTCTTC. Protein product: CASSQMERYNEQFF.

The chain is built from TRBV19 and TRBJ2-4, with 12 nucleotides matching TRBD2. Looked up from germline, CDR1 is LNHDA and CDR2 is SQIVND (reference sequence). Losses at the gene ends were 5 bases for V and 0 bases for J; bases not matched to a gene: 8. CDR3 length: 18 residues. CDR3: CASSPGLAGILAKNIQYF. The CDR3 region has the DNA TGTGCCAGTAGTCCAGGACTAGCGGGGATACTAGCCAAAAACATTCAGTACTTC.

The chain couples TRBV6-5 to TRBJ2-1; D possibly corresponds to TRBD2 (6 bases). From germline, CDR1 is MNHEY and CDR2 SVGAGI. V shed 2 bases and J shed 6 bases, with 11 bases lying between them. This CDR3 is 14 amino acids long. The CDR3 spells CASSYGRELNEQFF. The CDR3 region has the DNA TGTGCCAGCAGTTACGGGCGGGAACTCAATGAGCAGTTCTTC.

The chain recombines TRBV5-4 with TRBJ1-1; possibly TRBD1 for D (5 bases). V was clipped by 4 bases and J by 4 bases, with 20 bases between them. This CDR3 has 16 amino acids. Germline V gene sequence: CDR1 SGHNT, CDR2 YYREEE (reference sequence). Here the CDR3 DNA reads TGTGCCAGCAGCGGGGGAGGCGTAGAGGCTGGCACTGAAGCTTTCTTT. This encodes CASSGGGVEAGTEAFF.

Points on this clone: The sample has other DNA sequences that encode this CDR3 too. The CDR3 spells CASSSRETQYF. Written as DNA, the CDR3 is TGTGCCAGCAGCTCGAGGGAGACCCAGTACTTC. The chain has TRBV7-9 and TRBJ2-5; no definite D call. Germline V lookup: CDR1 SEHNR, CDR2 FQNEAQ (reference sequence). This CDR3 comprises 11 residues. Trimming stripped 4 bases from V and 5 bases from J, with 5 bases between.

The chain employs TRBV7-2 and TRBJ1-5; D is ambiguous. CDR1 and CDR2 (germline): SGHTA, FQGNSA. The ends were cut back, 4 bases at V and 3 bases at J, with 7 bases in the middle. CDR3 length: 13 residues. The CDR3 nucleotides read TGTGCCAGCAGCTCCTTTAACAATCAGCCCCAGCATTTT. It encodes CASSSFNNQPQHF. The whole variable domain, filled in from reference TRBV7-2 and TRBJ1-5, reads GAGVSQSPSNKVTEKGKDVELRCDPISGHTALYWYRQSLGQGLEFLIYFQGNSAPDKSGLPSDRFSAERTGGSVSTLTIQRTQQEDSAVYLCASSSFNNQPQHFGDGTRLSIL.

The chain employs TRBV7-2 and TRBJ1-6, with D tentatively TRBD1 (5 bases). V was trimmed by 2 bases and J by 8 bases, leaving 13 bases between them. The CDR3 is made up of 15 amino acids. Germline values: CDR1 SGHTA, CDR2 FQGNSA. The DNA of the CDR3 is TGTGCCAGCAGCTTATGGAAGCCGGGGGATTCACCCCTCCACTTT. Translated, it gives CASSLWKPGDSPLHF. The variable domain in full, with the rest retrieved from reference TRBV7-2 and TRBJ1-6, is GAGVSQSPSNKVTEKGKDVELRCDPISGHTALYWYRQSLGQGLEFLIYFQGNSAPDKSGLPSDRFSAERTGGSVSTLTIQRTQQEDSAVYLCASSLWKPGDSPLHFGNGTRLTVT.

The rearrangement uses TRBV5-1 and TRBJ1-6; a weak D match, TRBD1 (6 bases). V was cut by 4 bases and J by 10 bases, with 24 bases left in between. CDR1 and CDR2 (germline): SGHRS, YFSETQ. CDR3 length equals 17 residues. The CDR3 protein is CASSPAQGISGDSPLHF. For the CDR3, the DNA is TGCGCCAGCAGCCCGGCACAGGGAATCTCGGGCGACTCACCCCTCCACTTT.

The J gene is TRBJ2-1, the V gene TRBV7-3; D perhaps matches TRBD2 (6 bases). The ends were cut back, 2 bases at V and 0 bases at J, with 14 bases in the middle. Germline assignment: CDR1 SGHTA and CDR2 FQGTGA. This CDR3 spans 17 amino acids. The CDR3 sequence: CASSLVASASSYNEQFF. For the CDR3, the DNA is TGTGCCAGCAGCTTAGTCGCTAGCGCGAGCTCCTACAATGAGCAGTTCTTC.

This sequence joins TRBV19 and TRBJ2-2; maybe TRBD2 (5 bases). The germline V gene has CDR1 LNHDA and CDR2 SQIVND (reference sequence). The CDR3 sequence is 16 residues long. With 6 bases removed from V and 5 bases from J, the gap between germline ends came to 19 bases. Here the CDR3 reads CASRLRTTRETGELFF. CDR3 sequence (DNA): TGTGCCAGTAGACTCCGGACGACGAGGGAGACCGGGGAGCTGTTTTTT.

This chain uses TRBV7-2 with TRBJ1-2, with TRBD1 identical over 8 bases. The length of the CDR3 is 18 residues. The V and J ends lost 2 bases and 0 bases, in that order; junction bases with no gene match: 11. Germline lookup yields CDR1 SGHTA and CDR2 FQGNSA. The CDR3 sequence: CASSLPFRTGPANYGYTF. The DNA for the CDR3 is TGTGCCAGCAGCTTACCTTTCCGGACAGGGCCTGCTAACTATGGCTACACCTTC.

V and J are TRBV29-1 and TRBJ1-1; no definite D call. The CDR3 is made up of 11 amino acids. V was clipped by 7 bases and J by 1 base, with 7 bases between them. The germline V gene has CDR1 SQVTM and CDR2 ANQGSEA. The chain's CDR3 is CSGAGNTEAFF. The CDR3 DNA is TGCAGCGGGGCCGGGAACACTGAAGCTTTCTTT.

This chain connects TRBV28 to TRBJ1-2; 8 bases are shared with TRBD1. From germline, CDR1 is MDHEN and CDR2 SYDVKM. This CDR3 comprises 18 residues. Losses at the gene ends were 6 bases for V and 3 bases for J; bases not matched to a gene: 18. CDR3 sequence: CASRGKGGQGHVDYGYTF. DNA of the CDR3: TGTGCCAGCAGAGGAAAGGGCGGACAGGGCCATGTGGACTATGGCTACACCTTC.

This chain uses TRBV18 with TRBJ1-4, with 10 nucleotides matching TRBD1. Trimming at V came to 3 bases and at J to 14 bases, leaving 12 bases not matched to a gene. The CDR3 totals 15 residues. Germline CDR1 reads KGHSH; CDR2 reads LQKENI. CDR3 sequence reads: CASSPRDRGMKILFF. Here the CDR3 DNA reads TGTGCCAGCTCACCGAGGGACAGGGGTATGAAAATTCTGTTTTTT.

This clone was found once. The rearrangement joins TRBV14 to TRBJ2-7; the D gene is possibly TRBD2 (6 bases). The CDR3 runs 13 residues. Germline V gives CDR1 SGHDN, CDR2 FVKESK. The germline V and J ends were trimmed by 6 bases and 5 bases, with 14 bases remaining between them. DNA of the CDR3: TGTGCCAGCAGGGACTACAGTCGGGACGAGCAGTACTTC. Encoded protein: CASRDYSRDEQYF.

The chain uses TRBV18 and TRBJ1-1, with no clear D. V was clipped by 0 bases and J by 1 base, with 9 bases between them. This CDR3 has 15 residues. CDR1 is KGHSH, CDR2 LQKENI, per germline. CDR3 nucleotide sequence: TGTGCCAGCTCACCACCGGGCGCCGGGAACACTGAAGCTTTCTTT. Encoded protein: CASSPPGAGNTEAFF.

J is TRBJ2-6 and V is TRBV13; the D gene is possibly TRBD1 (6 bases). V was cut by 3 bases and J by 0 bases, with 15 bases left in between. Germline CDR1 PRHDT, CDR2 FYEKMQ (reference sequence). The CDR3 has 18 residues. CDR3 coding DNA: TGTGCCAGCAGCTTTACAGGGTTCCCAAGCTCTGGGGCCAACGTCCTGACTTTC. As protein: CASSFTGFPSSGANVLTF.

The sample holds a few counts of this clone. The chain links TRBV11-2 to TRBJ1-3; D not resolved. The V gene lost 5 bases and the J gene lost 4 bases, with 12 bases spanning the gap. From germline, CDR1 is SGHAT and CDR2 FQNNGV. This CDR3 has 14 residues. The CDR3, as DNA: TGTGCCAGCAGCACGACTCGATCCGGAAACACCATATATTTT. Translated, it gives CASSTTRSGNTIYF.

J is TRBJ2-7 and V is TRBV30; D not certain. CDR3 size: 13 residues. The germline V gene has CDR1 GTSNPN and CDR2 SVGIG (reference sequence). Trimming removed 3 bases from V and 1 base from J, with 10 bases in between. The CDR3 reads CAWRTSPSYEQYF. The CDR3 coding sequence is TGTGCCTGGAGAACAAGTCCTTCCTACGAGCAGTACTTC.

The chain couples TRBV19 to TRBJ2-4, with 8 bases lining up with TRBD1. Germline lookup yields CDR1 LNHDA and CDR2 SQIVND (reference sequence). The junction had 6 bases not matched to a gene; V was cut back by 5 bases and J by 0 bases. CDR3 length equals 16 residues. CDR3 in amino acids: CASSPRTGRAKNIQYF. CDR3 in DNA: TGTGCCAGTAGTCCTCGGACAGGGAGAGCCAAAAACATTCAGTACTTC.

The rearrangement uses TRBV11-2 and TRBJ2-1, with TRBD2 identical over 15 bases. The CDR3 loop spans 15 amino acids. CDR1 and CDR2 from the germline V gene are SGHAT and FQNNGV. J gave up 8 bases and V 3 bases, and 2 bases lay outside the gene matches. The CDR3, as DNA: TGTGCCAGCAGCTTGGGACTAGCGGGAGGCTATGAGCAGTTCTTC. Its protein product is CASSLGLAGGYEQFF.

In DNA, the CDR3 is TGTGCCAGCAGTTCGGGACAGGGGGTGAACTATGGCTACACCTTC. It translates to CASSSGQGVNYGYTF. The chain couples TRBV28 to TRBJ1-2, with TRBD1 matching 11 bases. The CDR3 is 15 residues long. The germline V gene encodes CDR1 MDHEN and CDR2 SYDVKM. After removal of 4 bases from V and 2 bases from J, the junction contained 3 bases not matched to a gene.

CDR3 region: CASSQSRALAGAYEQYF. CDR3 sequence (DNA): TGCGCCAGCAGTCAATCGAGGGCCCTAGCGGGAGCATACGAGCAGTACTTC. The chain carries TRBV23-1 and TRBJ2-7, with 10 bases aligning to TRBD2. TRBV23-1 is annotated as an ORF whose role is uncertain. Unmatched junction bases numbered 9, after V lost 0 bases and J lost 4 bases. This CDR3 contains 17 residues.